The 5 T cell receptor beta chains given below trace back to one sample, sequenced in a study of CD8+CD57+ T cells in acquired aplastic anemia. Genomic DNA was employed as the template in profiling TCR beta VDJ and CDR3. MiXCR, applied by TCRdb to the reads, yields one record per CDR3 protein. In the table there are around 400,000 distinct CDR3 sequences, around 72% of which are singletons. Sequenced input: sorted CD4+, CD8+, or CD8+CD57+ T cells (not recorded which) from PBMCs. These receptor sequences come from a human donor in good health, serving as a control.

In its sample, this clonotype was seen many times. This chain links TRBV6-1 with TRBJ1-1, with D maybe TRBD1 (5 bases). The CDR3 contains 15 residues. Germline CDR1 MNHNS, CDR2 SASEGT. Trimming removed 0 bases from V and 6 bases from J, with 14 bases in between. For the CDR3, the DNA is TGTGCCAGCAGTGAAGCGTCCGGCAGGGACCCTGAAGCTTTCTTT. Amino acids: CASSEASGRDPEAFF.

This clonotype was seen repeatedly, ten times or more. A single base separates this from a much larger clone, so it may be a read error. The DNA is omitted, as the CDR3 cannot be located on it reliably, and the CDR3 follows TCRdb's listing. The V call is TRBV29-1, the J call TRBJ2-1; the tabulated D call, TRBD1, remains unverified against the DNA. The CDR3 length equals 14 residues, ends included. Germline CDR1 and CDR2: SQVTM and ANQGSEA. The CDR3: CSVGAGTGGNEQSF.

Details on this clonotype: The junction departs from germline at one end; a sequencing error may be responsible. The genes are TRBV5-1 and TRBJ1-1, with 7 nucleotides matching TRBD1. The CDR3 consists of 14 residues. The germline V gene encodes CDR1 SGHRS and CDR2 YFSETQ. In nucleotides, the CDR3 is TGTGCCAGCAGCGTGGGTTTGACAGGGACTGAAGCTTTCTTT. Translation: CASSVGLTGTEAFF. The full variable domain, with the rest looked up from reference TRBV5-1 and TRBJ1-1, is KAGVTQTPRYLIKTRGQQVTLSCSPISGHRSVSWYQQTPGQGLQFLFEYFSETQRNKGNFPGRFSGRQFSNSRSEMNVSTLELGDSALYLCASSVGLTGTEAFFGQGTRLTVV.

This clonotype was found a few times. The chain combines TRBV6-2 or TRBV6-3 with TRBJ2-1; D possibly uses TRBD1 or TRBD2 (5 bases each). The CDR3 is 15 amino acids. Germline CDR1 is MNHEY and CDR2 is SVGEGT. The ends were cut back, 6 bases at V and 0 bases at J, with 12 bases in the middle. CDR3 sequence reads: CASRPGPNSYNEQFF. Here the CDR3 DNA reads TGTGCCAGCAGACCGGGACCCAACTCCTACAATGAGCAGTTCTTC.

This clonotype was counted a few times. The gene calls are TRBV10-2 and TRBJ2-7; the D is unclear. The CDR3 runs 16 residues. Germline assignment: CDR1 WSHSY and CDR2 SAAADI. Deletions cut 0 bases from V and 1 base from J, with 13 bases between. In DNA, the CDR3 is TGCGCCAGCAGTGAGTCGCGGCTATCGGGTTCCTACGAGCAGTACTTC. Its protein is CASSESRLSGSYEQYF.